This T cell receptor (beta chain) was recorded in a study of blood T cells in healthy people across ages. Per-sample PBMC isolation yielded at least 6.5 million cells. The CDR3 covers 15 residues. Germline V gene lookup returns CDR1 SGHNT and CDR2 YYREEE (reference sequence). With a J-beta primer mix and a sample-barcoded 5' primer, a second PCR ran about 7 to 12 cycles. TCRdb itself ran the 5' RACE reads through MiXCR, one entry per CDR3 protein. The data show around 1,100,000 distinct CDR3 sequences, around two fifths seen once. Points on this clonotype: Its antigen is unidentified.

The study's findings and limits: Nothing was known about donor CMV status, and this possibly confounded expanded clonotype changes. Aged donors had fewer naive CD4+ cells and lower diversity than long-lived donors.

The chain carries TRBV5-4 and TRBJ2-7; D is unclear. The J call may be mistaken, given a closer DNA end match to TRBJ2-5. The sequence was collected from a man aged 18 to 30 in good health. The material sequenced was blood. The CDR3 here is CASSLGPTKQETQYF. The CDR3 DNA reads TGTGCCAGCAGCTTGGGACCTACTAAACAAGAGACCCAGTACTTC.